A selection of T cell receptor beta chains follows, all from one sample in a study of cytomegalovirus exposure and HLA in healthy donors. Sequencing used immunoSEQ multiplex PCR; TCRdb keeps in-frame clones, though not all of them. The top ten clones hold 9.6% of a sample with roughly 100,000 clones, roughly four fifths of them seen once. The sequenced sample was PBMCs. The source is a male donor in good health and CMV-seropositive. Both conserved end residues are part of each CDR3. Each record gives: J gene, V gene, CDR3 protein.

TRBJ1-3 | TRBV5-1 | CASSFGSTGNTIYF
TRBJ2-1 | TRBV29-1 | CSVIGLATNNEQFF
TRBJ2-1 | TRBV19 | CASSPGTSGVWGYNEQFF
TRBJ2-7 | TRBV5-1 | CASSRIPGQGYEQYF
TRBJ2-3 | TRBV19 | CASSSGTGIPGWSTDTQYF
TRBJ2-5 | TRBV2 | CASRIRPQREETQYF
TRBJ1-1 | TRBV28 | CASGLGNTEAFF
TRBJ1-4 | TRBV5-5 | CASSPGQVAEKLFF
TRBJ2-7 | TRBV11-1 | CASSFTPRESYEQYF
TRBJ2-5 | TRBV27 | CASSLLLAGDKLETQYF
TRBJ2-1 | TRBV28 | CASSGPRGYTYNEQFF
TRBJ2-7 | TRBV6-6 | CASISGGLTYEQYF
TRBJ2-7 | TRBV18 | CASSPPSGSSYEQYF
TRBJ2-3 | TRBV29-1 | CSASTRLGTDTQYF
TRBJ1-5 | TRBV19 | CASSIVVFNQPQHF
TRBJ2-2 | TRBV7-9 | CASSFAGVAGELFF
TRBJ2-3 | TRBV28 | CASSGLAGVLRTDTQYF
TRBJ1-6 | TRBV7-2 | CASSPGGRNSPLHF
TRBJ1-3 | TRBV18 | CASSPRTVYTSSGNTIYF
TRBJ2-7 | TRBV9 | CASNLRTGSRDEQYF
TRBJ1-2 | TRBV28 | CASADRTSGYTF
TRBJ1-1 | TRBV11-3 | CASSARRENTEAFF